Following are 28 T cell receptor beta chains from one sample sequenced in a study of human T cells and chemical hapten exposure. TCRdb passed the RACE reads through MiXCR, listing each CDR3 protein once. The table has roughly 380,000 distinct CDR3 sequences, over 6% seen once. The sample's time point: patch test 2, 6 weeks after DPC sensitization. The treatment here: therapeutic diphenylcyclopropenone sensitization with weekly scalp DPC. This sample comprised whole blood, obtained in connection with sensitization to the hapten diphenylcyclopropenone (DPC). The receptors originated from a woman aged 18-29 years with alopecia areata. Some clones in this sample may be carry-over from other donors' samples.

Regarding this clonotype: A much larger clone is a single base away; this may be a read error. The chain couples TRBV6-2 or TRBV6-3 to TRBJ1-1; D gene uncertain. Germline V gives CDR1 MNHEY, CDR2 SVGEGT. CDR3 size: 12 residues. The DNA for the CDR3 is TGTGCCTGCAGTTACTGGGACACTGAAGCTTTCTTT. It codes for CACSYWDTEAFF.

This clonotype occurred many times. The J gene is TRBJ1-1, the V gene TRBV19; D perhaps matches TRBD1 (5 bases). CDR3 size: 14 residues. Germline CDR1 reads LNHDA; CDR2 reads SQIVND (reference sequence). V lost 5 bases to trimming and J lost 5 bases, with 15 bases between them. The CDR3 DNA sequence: TGTGCCAGTAGTTCAGCGGGGACTTGGACTGAAGCTTTCTTT. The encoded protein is CASSSAGTWTEAFF. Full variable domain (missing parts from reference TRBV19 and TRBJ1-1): DGGITQSPKYLFRKEGQNVTLSCEQNLNHDAMYWYRQDPGQGLRLIYYSQIVNDFQKGDIAEGYSVSREKKESFPLTVTSAQKNPTAFYLCASSSAGTWTEAFFGQGTRLTVV.

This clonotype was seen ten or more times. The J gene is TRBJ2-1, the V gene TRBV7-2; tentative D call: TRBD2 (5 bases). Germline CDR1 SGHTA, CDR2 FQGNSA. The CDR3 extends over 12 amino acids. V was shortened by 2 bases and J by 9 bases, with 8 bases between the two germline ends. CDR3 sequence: CASSLNRGEQFF. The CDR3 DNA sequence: TGTGCCAGCAGCTTAAATCGGGGTGAGCAGTTCTTC.

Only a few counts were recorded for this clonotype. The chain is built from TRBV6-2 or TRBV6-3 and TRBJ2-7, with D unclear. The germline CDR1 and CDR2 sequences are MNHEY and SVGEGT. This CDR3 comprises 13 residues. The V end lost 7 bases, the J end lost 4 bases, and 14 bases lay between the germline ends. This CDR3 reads CASNTGLTYEQYF. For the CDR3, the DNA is TGTGCCAGCAATACGGGCCTAACTTACGAGCAGTACTTC.

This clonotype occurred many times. In DNA, the CDR3 is TGTGCCAGCAGTTACGCCGGCCTCGGGACCCAGTACTTC. It translates to CASSYAGLGTQYF. The chain links TRBV6-2 or TRBV6-3 to TRBJ2-5, with D hard to call. The CDR3 loop spans 13 amino acids. V was cut by 2 bases and J by 7 bases, with 11 bases left in between. Germline V gene lookup returns CDR1 MNHEY and CDR2 SVGEGT.

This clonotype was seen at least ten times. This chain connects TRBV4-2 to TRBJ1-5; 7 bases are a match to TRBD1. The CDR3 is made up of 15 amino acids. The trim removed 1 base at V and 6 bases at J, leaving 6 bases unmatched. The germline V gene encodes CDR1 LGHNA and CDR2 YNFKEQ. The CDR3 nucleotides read TGTGCCAGCAGCCAAGTAGTGACAGGGACTCAGCCCCAGCATTTT. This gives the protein CASSQVVTGTQPQHF.

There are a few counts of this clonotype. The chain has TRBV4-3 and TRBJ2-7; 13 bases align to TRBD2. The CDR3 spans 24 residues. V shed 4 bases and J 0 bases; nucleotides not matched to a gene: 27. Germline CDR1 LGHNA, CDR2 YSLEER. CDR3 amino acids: CASSLNWAGLAGIIPELSSYEQYF. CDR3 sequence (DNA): TGCGCCAGCAGCCTCAACTGGGCGGGACTAGCGGGGATAATCCCCGAGCTTAGCTCCTACGAGCAGTACTTC.

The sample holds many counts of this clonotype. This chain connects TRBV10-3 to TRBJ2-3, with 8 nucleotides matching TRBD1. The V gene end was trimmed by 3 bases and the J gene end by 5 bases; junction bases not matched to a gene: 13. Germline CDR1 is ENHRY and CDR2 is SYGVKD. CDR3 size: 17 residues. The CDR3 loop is CAISEGGGQGAEDTQYF. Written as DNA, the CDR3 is TGTGCCATCAGTGAAGGGGGAGGACAGGGCGCGGAAGATACGCAGTATTTT.

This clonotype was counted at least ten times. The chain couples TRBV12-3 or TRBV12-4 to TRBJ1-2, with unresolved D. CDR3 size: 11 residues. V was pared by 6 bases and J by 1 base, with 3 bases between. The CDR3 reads CASSDNYGYTF. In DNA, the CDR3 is TGTGCCAGCAGCGATAACTATGGCTACACCTTC.

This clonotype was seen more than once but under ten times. The CDR3 sequence: CASSGQGRNTIYF. CDR3 bases: TGTGCCAGCAGTGGACAGGGCAGAAACACCATATATTTT. The chain couples TRBV2 to TRBJ1-3, with TRBD1 matching 7 bases. The CDR3 sequence is 13 residues long. V lost 4 bases and J lost 5; bases outside the gene matches: 2. CDR1 and CDR2 from the germline V gene are SNHLY and FYNNEI.

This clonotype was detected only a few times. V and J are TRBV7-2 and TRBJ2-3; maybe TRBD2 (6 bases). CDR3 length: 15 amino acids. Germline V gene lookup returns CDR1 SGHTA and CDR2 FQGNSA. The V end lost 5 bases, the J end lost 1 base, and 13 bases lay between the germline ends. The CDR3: CASSLSGARTDTQYF. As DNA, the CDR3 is TGTGCCAGCAGCCTTAGCGGAGCCCGCACAGATACGCAGTATTTT.

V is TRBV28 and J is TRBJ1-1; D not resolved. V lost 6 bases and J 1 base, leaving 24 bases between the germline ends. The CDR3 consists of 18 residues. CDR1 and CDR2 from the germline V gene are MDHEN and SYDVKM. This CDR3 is CASSPMRANAWENTEAFF. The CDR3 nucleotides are TGTGCCAGCAGCCCCATGAGGGCTAATGCGTGGGAGAACACTGAAGCTTTCTTT.

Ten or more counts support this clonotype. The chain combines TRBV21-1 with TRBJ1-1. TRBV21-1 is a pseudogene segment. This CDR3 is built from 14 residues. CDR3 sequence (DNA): TGTGCCAGCAGCGAAAGGACTGTGAGGACTGAAGCTTTCTTT. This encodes CASSERTVRTEAFF.

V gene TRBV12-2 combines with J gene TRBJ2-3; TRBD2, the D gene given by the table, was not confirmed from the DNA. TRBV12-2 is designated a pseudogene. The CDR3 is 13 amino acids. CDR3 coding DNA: TGTGCAAGTCGCTCACGGGGTCCCTCCACGCAGTATTTT. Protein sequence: CASRSRGPSTQYF.

CDR3 sequence (DNA): TGTGCCAGCAGTGAAACGTGGGGTGCGGATACGCAGTATTTT. Translated, it gives CASSETWGADTQYF. The chain employs TRBV2 and TRBJ2-3; D is uncertain. Trimming took off 2 bases at V and 6 bases at J, with 12 bases between the two ends. CDR3 length equals 14 residues. Germline V gene data show CDR1 as SNHLY and CDR2 as FYNNEI.

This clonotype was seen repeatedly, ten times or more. The CDR3 DNA is TGCAGCGTCGGGCCGACAGGGAACGGCTACACCTTC. Encoded protein: CSVGPTGNGYTF. The chain couples TRBV29-1 to TRBJ1-2; 7 positions match TRBD1. Unmatched junction bases numbered 9, after V lost 6 bases and J lost 8 bases. The CDR3 has 12 amino acids. Germline CDR1 reads SQVTM; CDR2 reads ANQGSEA.

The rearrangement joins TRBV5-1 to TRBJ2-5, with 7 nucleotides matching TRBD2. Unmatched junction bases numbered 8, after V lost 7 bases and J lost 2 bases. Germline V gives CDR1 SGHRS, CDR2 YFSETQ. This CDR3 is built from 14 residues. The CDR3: CASQRGFQQETQYF. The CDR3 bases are TGCGCCAGCCAGCGGGGCTTTCAACAAGAGACCCAGTACTTC.

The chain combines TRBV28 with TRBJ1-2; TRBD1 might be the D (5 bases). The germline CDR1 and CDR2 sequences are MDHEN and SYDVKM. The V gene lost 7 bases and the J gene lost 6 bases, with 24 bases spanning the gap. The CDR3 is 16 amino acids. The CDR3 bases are TGTGCCAGCAATATTGGGGCAGGCGAGCAAACTAATGGCTACACCTTC. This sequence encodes CASNIGAGEQTNGYTF.

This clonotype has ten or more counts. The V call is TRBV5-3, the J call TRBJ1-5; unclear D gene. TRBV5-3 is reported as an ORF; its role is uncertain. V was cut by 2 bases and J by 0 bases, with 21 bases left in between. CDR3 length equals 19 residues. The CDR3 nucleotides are TGTGCCAGAAGCTTCACTTCGGACCGAGGCCCATATAGCAATCAGCCCCAGCATTTT. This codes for CARSFTSDRGPYSNQPQHF.

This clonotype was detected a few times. In DNA, the CDR3 is TGCAGTGCTAACGTGAACTACGAGCAGTACTTC. Translation: CSANVNYEQYF. V usage is TRBV20-1 and J usage is TRBJ2-7; D is unclear. Germline loops: CDR1 DFQATT, CDR2 SNEGSKA (reference sequence). V dropped 4 bases and J dropped 3 bases, with 7 bases sitting between them. This CDR3 comprises 11 residues.

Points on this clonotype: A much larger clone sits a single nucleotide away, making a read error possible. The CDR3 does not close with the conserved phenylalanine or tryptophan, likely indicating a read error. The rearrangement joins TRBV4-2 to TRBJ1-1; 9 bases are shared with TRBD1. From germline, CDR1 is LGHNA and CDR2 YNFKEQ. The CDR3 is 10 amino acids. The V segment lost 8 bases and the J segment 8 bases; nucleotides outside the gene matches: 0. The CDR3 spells CASGTGEAFL. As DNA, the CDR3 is TGTGCCAGCGGGACAGGGGAAGCTTTCCTT.

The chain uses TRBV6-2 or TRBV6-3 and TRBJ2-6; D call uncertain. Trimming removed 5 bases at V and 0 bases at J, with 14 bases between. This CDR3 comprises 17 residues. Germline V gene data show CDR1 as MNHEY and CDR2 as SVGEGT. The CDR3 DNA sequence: TGTGCCAGCAGTCCACACCTCTCCTTCTCTGGGGCCAACGTCCTGACTTTC. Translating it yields CASSPHLSFSGANVLTF.

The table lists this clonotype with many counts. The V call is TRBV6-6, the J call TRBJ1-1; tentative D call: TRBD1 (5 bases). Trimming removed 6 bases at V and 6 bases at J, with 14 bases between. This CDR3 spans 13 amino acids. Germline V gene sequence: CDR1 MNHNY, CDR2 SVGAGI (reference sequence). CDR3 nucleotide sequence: TGTGCCAGCAGGGAAGAGGGGACCGCTGAAGCTTTCTTT. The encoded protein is CASREEGTAEAFF.

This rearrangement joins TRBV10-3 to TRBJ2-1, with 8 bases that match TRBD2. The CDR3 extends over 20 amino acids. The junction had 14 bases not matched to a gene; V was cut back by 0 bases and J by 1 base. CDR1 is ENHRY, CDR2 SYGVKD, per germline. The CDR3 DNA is TGTGCCATCAGTGAGTCAGGGACTACAAGCGGGGGTCAATCCTACAATGAGCAGTTCTTC. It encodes CAISESGTTSGGQSYNEQFF.

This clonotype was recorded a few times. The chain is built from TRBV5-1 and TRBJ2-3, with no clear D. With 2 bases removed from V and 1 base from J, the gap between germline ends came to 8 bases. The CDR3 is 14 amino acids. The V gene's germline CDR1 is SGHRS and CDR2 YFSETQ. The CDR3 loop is CASSFLSRTDTQYF. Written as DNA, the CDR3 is TGCGCCAGCAGCTTTCTCTCCCGCACAGATACGCAGTATTTT.

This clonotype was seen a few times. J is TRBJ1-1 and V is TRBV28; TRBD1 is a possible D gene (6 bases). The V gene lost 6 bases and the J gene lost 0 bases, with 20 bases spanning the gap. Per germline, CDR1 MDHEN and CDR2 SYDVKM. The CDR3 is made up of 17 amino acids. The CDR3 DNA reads TGTGCCAGCAGCAATGACAGGTCTACTGTACTGAACACTGAAGCTTTCTTT. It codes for CASSNDRSTVLNTEAFF. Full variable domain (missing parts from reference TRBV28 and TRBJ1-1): DVKVTQSSRYLVKRTGEKVFLECVQDMDHENMFWYRQDPGLGLRLIYFSYDVKMKEKGDIPEGYSVSREKKERFSLILESASTNQTSMYLCASSNDRSTVLNTEAFFGQGTRLTVV.

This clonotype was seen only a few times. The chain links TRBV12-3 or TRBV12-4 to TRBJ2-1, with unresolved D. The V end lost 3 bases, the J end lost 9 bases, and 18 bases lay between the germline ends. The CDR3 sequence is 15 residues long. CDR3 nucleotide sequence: TGTGCCAGCAGTTTGGCTAGTTTCTTATTGGGTGAGCAGTTCTTC. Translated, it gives CASSLASFLLGEQFF.

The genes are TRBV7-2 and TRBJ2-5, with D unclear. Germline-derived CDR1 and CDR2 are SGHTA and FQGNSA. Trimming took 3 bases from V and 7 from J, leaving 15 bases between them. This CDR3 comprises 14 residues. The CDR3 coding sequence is TGTGCCAGCAGCTTGTCGAAGGGAACGGCGACCCAGTACTTC. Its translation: CASSLSKGTATQYF.